Shown below are 3 T cell receptor beta chains from a single sample sequenced in a study of cytomegalovirus exposure and HLA in healthy donors. With 60 Vbeta and 13 Jbeta primers, the PCR was carried out. TCRdb keeps only in-frame clones here, not all; method: immunoSEQ multiplex PCR. This sample has about 190,000 clones, with 70% to 80% found just once. Input material: PBMCs. Receptors were obtained from a woman aged 25 to 39 in good health and CMV-seropositive.

The sample holds one count of this clone. The chain uses TRBV18 and TRBJ1-1; unclear D gene. There are 13 residues in the CDR3. With 5 bases removed from V and 1 base from J, the gap between germline ends came to 8 bases. Per germline, CDR1 KGHSH and CDR2 LQKENI. The CDR3 sequence is CASSNYKNTEAFF. The DNA for the CDR3 is TGTGCCAGCTCAAACTACAAGAACACTGAAGCTTTCTTT.

This chain connects TRBV6-4 to TRBJ2-7; TRBD2 aligns across 11 bases. The trim removed 6 bases at V and 5 bases at J, leaving 9 bases unmatched. CDR3 size: 15 residues. In germline, CDR1 is MRHNA, CDR2 SNTAGT. CDR3 nucleotides: TGTGCCAGCAGAACTTTAGCGGGAGGGCCCCACGAGCAGTACTTC. Translated: CASRTLAGGPHEQYF.

This chain uses TRBV6-1 with TRBJ2-1, with 7 bases lining up with TRBD2. Trimming removed 7 bases from V and 7 bases from J; junction bases left unmatched: 10. There are 14 residues in the CDR3. In germline, CDR1 is MNHNS, CDR2 SASEGT. CDR3 DNA sequence: TGTGCCAGCACTAGGCCTAGCGGAGAGAATGAGCAGTTCTTC. This sequence encodes CASTRPSGENEQFF.